The 10 T cell receptor beta chains reported below all come from one sample, sequenced in a study of T cell responses to AZD1222 COVID-19 vaccine. Libraries were prepared by immunoSEQ multiplex PCR; TCRdb keeps only in-frame clonotypes and omits some of them. The sample consists of around 120,000 clones, roughly 90% of them appearing once. This specimen consisted of peripheral blood, obtained on day 0 of MenACWY control vaccination. The origin of the receptors is an adult in good health.

The rearrangement joins TRBV4-1 to TRBJ2-7; a weak D match, TRBD1 (6 bases). This CDR3 has 15 residues. V lost 4 bases to trimming and J lost 0 bases, with 13 bases between them. Germline loops: CDR1 MGHRA, CDR2 YSYEKL. CDR3 nucleotide sequence: TGCGCCAGCAGCCTAACGACAGGCTACTCCTACGAGCAGTACTTC. Protein product: CASSLTTGYSYEQYF.

The chain links TRBV6-5 to TRBJ2-4, with D perhaps given as TRBD1 or TRBD2 (5 bases each). The V gene lost 4 bases and the J gene lost 0 bases, with 13 bases spanning the gap. In germline, CDR1 is MNHEY, CDR2 SVGAGI. This CDR3 contains 16 residues. The CDR3 region is CASSSPGRIAKNIQYF. The CDR3 nucleotides read TGTGCCAGCAGTTCCCCAGGGAGAATAGCCAAAAACATTCAGTACTTC.

The rearrangement links TRBV5-1 to TRBJ2-1, with 11 bases aligning to TRBD2. CDR3 length: 15 residues. The junction had 2 bases not matched to a gene; V was cut back by 3 bases and J by 3 bases. The germline V gene encodes CDR1 SGHRS and CDR2 YFSETQ. DNA for the CDR3: TGCGCCAGCAGCTGGGGACTAGCGGACTACAATGAGCAGTTCTTC. Protein sequence: CASSWGLADYNEQFF.

V usage is TRBV11-3 and J usage is TRBJ2-7, with TRBD1 matching 9 bases. Germline V lookup: CDR1 SGHNT, CDR2 YENEEA. After removal of 5 bases from V and 5 bases from J, the junction contained 7 bases not matched to a gene. CDR3 size: 14 residues. The DNA of the CDR3 is TGTGCCAGCAGCCTAAGGACAGGGGAGAACGAGCAGTACTTC. It specifies CASSLRTGENEQYF.

The CDR3 here is CASSLAILAGPSSYNEQFF. In DNA form, the CDR3 reads TGTGCCAGCAGCTTAGCGATACTAGCGGGTCCCAGCTCCTACAATGAGCAGTTCTTC. J is TRBJ2-1 and V is TRBV11-2, with 9 bases lining up with TRBD2. The V segment lost 1 base and the J segment 0 bases; nucleotides outside the gene matches: 10. CDR3 size: 19 residues. Germline assignment: CDR1 SGHAT and CDR2 FQNNGV.

V is TRBV3-1 (or the pseudogene TRBV3-2) and J is TRBJ1-2, with TRBD1 matching 10 bases. The V and J ends lost 6 bases and 2 bases, in that order; junction bases with no gene match: 3. Germline V gene sequence: CDR1 LGHDT, CDR2 YNNKEL (reference sequence). CDR3 size: 14 residues. CDR3 region: CASSRTGGNYGYTF. The DNA of the CDR3 is TGTGCCAGCAGTCGGACAGGGGGGAACTATGGCTACACCTTC.

The chain recombines TRBV9 with TRBJ2-3; 9 nucleotides match TRBD2. CDR1 is SGDLS and CDR2 is YYNGEE in the germline V gene. The ends lost 6 bases at V and 4 bases at J; junction bases unmatched: 3. The CDR3 totals 13 residues. As DNA, the CDR3 is TGTGCCAGCAATAGCGGGAGCCCAGATACGCAGTATTTT. It codes for CASNSGSPDTQYF. Using reference TRBV9 and TRBJ2-3 for the parts outside the CDR3, the full variable domain is DSGVTQTPKHLITATGQRVTLRCSPRSGDLSVYWYQQSLDQGLQFLIQYYNGEERAKGNILERFSAQQFPDLHSELNLSSLELGDSALYFCASNSGSPDTQYFGPGTRLTVL.

The chain is built from TRBV5-5 and TRBJ1-5; no reliable D call. The CDR3 length is 15 residues. Germline CDR1 reads SGHKS; CDR2 reads YYEKEE (reference sequence). The V gene lost 8 bases and the J gene lost 0 bases, with 15 bases spanning the gap. CDR3 DNA sequence: TGTGCCAGTCAGAGTGACCCGTATAGCAATCAGCCCCAGCATTTT. As protein: CASQSDPYSNQPQHF.

The V call is TRBV7-8, the J call TRBJ2-7; 8 nucleotides match TRBD2. Germline V gives CDR1 SGHVS, CDR2 FQNEAQ. The CDR3 totals 18 residues. Trimming cost V 1 base and J 2 bases; bases outside gene matches: 13. CDR3 residues: CASSLVVGSLAVTYEQYF. As DNA, the CDR3 is TGTGCCAGCAGCTTAGTTGTAGGGTCACTAGCGGTTACCTACGAGCAGTACTTC.

In the case of this clone: Other nucleotide sequences from this sample produce the same CDR3. This chain joins TRBV12-3 or TRBV12-4 and TRBJ1-3; TRBD1 might be the D (6 bases). The length of the CDR3 is 12 residues. Trimming left V 3 bases short and J 7 bases short, with 7 bases between. The CDR3 reads CASSFGGNTIYF. Written as DNA, the CDR3 is TGTGCCAGCAGTTTTGGGGGCAACACCATATATTTT.